This T cell receptor (beta chain) comes out of a study of blood T cell repertoires in COVID-19. Cohorts were based on clinical histories the participants reported. Generated by immunoSEQ multiplex PCR, the TCRdb table keeps only in-frame clones and is missing some. The sample shows about 180,000 clones, less than 90% of them seen only once. The TCR originated in a human donor with acute COVID-19. The donor label of this sample is uncertain. The sequencing sample was made of PBMCs or T cells enriched from blood (not recorded which).

The CDR3 nucleotides are TGTGCCAGCAGGCAGACAGGGGACAGGGGAAACACCATATATTTT. It specifies CASRQTGDRGNTIYF. V is TRBV4-2 and J is TRBJ1-3; 8 bases map to TRBD1. With V trimmed by 6 bases and J by 4 bases, 8 bases remained unmatched. The germline gives CDR1 LGHNA, CDR2 YNFKEQ. There are 15 residues in the CDR3.